Below, 32 T cell receptor beta chains from the same sample are listed, as sequenced in a study of T cells in Graves' hyperthyroidism and ophthalmopathy (dated by TCRdb to between 2017 and 2020). Library construction relied on multiplex PCR. TCRdb names Illumina HiSeq 2000 as the instrument used. TCR beta CDR3 regions were amplified from RNA transcripts. A first-round RT-PCR of the TCR CDR3 used the HTBI primer set with the Qiagen OneStep RT-PCR kit. The public reads were reprocessed in TCRdb via fastp at Q25 and MiXCR, keeping in-frame beta chains. CDR3 protein duplicates are merged, each entry listing the most common genes and DNA. The sample table contains 450,000 to 700,000 distinct CDR3 sequences; only one count was recorded for under 60% of them. The ten largest clonotypes hold more than 7% of the sample. Sequenced input: peripheral blood or thyroid tissue (not recorded which). Receptor source: a woman aged 18-35 years with Graves' hyperthyroidism.

V and J are TRBV29-1 and TRBJ1-2; D unclear. Between the trimmed V and J ends, which lost 8 bases and 0 bases, there was a span of 16 bases. Per the germline V gene, CDR1 is SQVTM and CDR2 is ANQGSEA. The CDR3 length is 14 residues. The chain's CDR3 is CSFARLPPNYGYTF. The CDR3 DNA follows: TGCAGCTTCGCCAGACTACCCCCTAACTATGGCTACACCTTC.

The CDR3 DNA reads TGCAGCGTTGAAGGGAGGGGGGTAAAAAATGAAAAACTGTTTTTT. It is translated as CSVEGRGVKNEKLFF. The chain links TRBV29-1 to TRBJ1-4, with TRBD1 as a possible D gene (6 bases). V shed 1 base and J shed 5 bases, with 14 bases lying between them. CDR1 is SQVTM, CDR2 ANQGSEA, per germline. CDR3 size: 15 residues.

This clonotype was seen many times. The chain couples TRBV6-2 or TRBV6-3 to TRBJ1-2; a weak D match, TRBD1 (6 bases). The CDR3 is 15 amino acids. Between the trimmed V and J ends, which lost 7 bases and 4 bases, there was a span of 19 bases. From germline, CDR1 is MNHEY and CDR2 SVGEGT. The CDR3 loop is CASTSRGRYSYGYTF. CDR3 nucleotide sequence: TGTGCCAGCACCTCCAGGGGCCGATACTCCTATGGCTACACCTTC.

This clonotype occurred many times. CDR3 DNA: TGTGCCAGCAGCTTAGGTCCAGGGCCCGTTCCTTATGGCTACACCTTC. Its protein is CASSLGPGPVPYGYTF. This rearrangement joins TRBV7-8 to TRBJ1-2; TRBD1 might be the D (5 bases). The V end was cut by 1 base, the J end by 5 bases, with 17 bases between. CDR1 and CDR2 from the germline V gene are SGHVS and FQNEAQ. CDR3 length: 16 residues.

For this clonotype: Sequence at one end of the junction differs from germline and may be a read error. The CDR3 DNA follows: TGCGCCAGCAGAGCCGGGACAGGGGGCATCGGGGAGCTGTACTTC. As protein: CASRAGTGGIGELYF. This chain joins TRBV5-1 and TRBJ2-7; TRBD1 aligns across 12 bases. In germline, CDR1 is SGHRS, CDR2 YFSETQ. The CDR3 is made up of 15 amino acids.

J is TRBJ1-1 and V is TRBV7-8; TRBD1 aligns across 7 bases. Trimming cost V 5 bases and J 8 bases; bases outside gene matches: 11. Germline loops: CDR1 SGHVS, CDR2 FQNEAQ. The length of the CDR3 is 14 residues. Here the CDR3 reads CASSQTGSGTEAFF. The CDR3 coding sequence is TGTGCCAGCAGCCAGACAGGGTCAGGAACCGAAGCTTTCTTT. Drawing the rest from reference TRBV7-8 and TRBJ1-1, the complete variable domain is GAGVSQSPRYKVAKRGQDVALRCDPISGHVSLFWYQQALGQGPEFLTYFQNEAQLDKSGLPSDRFFAERPEGSVSTLKIQRTQQEDSAVYLCASSQTGSGTEAFFGQGTRLTVV.

The chain recombines TRBV20-1 with TRBJ2-7; D perhaps matches TRBD2 (5 bases). The CDR3 covers 15 residues. Germline loops: CDR1 DFQATT, CDR2 SNEGSKA (reference sequence). V lost 5 bases to trimming and J lost 2 bases, with 19 bases between them. This chain's CDR3 is CSAPRKDGGAYEQYF. The CDR3, as DNA: TGCAGTGCTCCTCGGAAGGACGGAGGAGCCTACGAGCAGTACTTC.

This clonotype was seen ten or more times. The V call is TRBV15, the J call TRBJ2-7; a weak D match, TRBD1 (6 bases). The V gene's germline CDR1 is LNHNV and CDR2 YYDKDF (reference sequence). The V and J ends lost 8 bases and 3 bases respectively, with 14 bases between them. CDR3 length: 13 residues. CDR3 DNA sequence: TGTGCCACCTCGGACGGACAGCTCTACGAGCAGTACTTC. Its protein product is CATSDGQLYEQYF. The entire variable domain, with the rest obtained from reference TRBV15 and TRBJ2-7, is as follows: DAMVIQNPRYQVTQFGKPVTLSCSQTLNHNVMYWYQQKSSQAPKLLFHYYDKDFNNEADTPDNFQSRRPNTSFCFLDIRSPGLGDTAMYLCATSDGQLYEQYFGPGTRLTVT.

The V gene is TRBV29-1, the J gene TRBJ1-5; possible D gene TRBD1, 6 bases. In germline, CDR1 is SQVTM, CDR2 ANQGSEA. Trimming took off 8 bases at V and 7 bases at J, with 18 bases between the two ends. This CDR3 has 13 amino acids. The CDR3 DNA reads TGCAGCACTAATCCGAACAGGGTGCAGCCCCAGCATTTT. Amino acid sequence: CSTNPNRVQPQHF.

The V call is TRBV11-2, the J call TRBJ2-1; 13 bases agree with TRBD2. Gene TRBJ2-7 matches the end of the DNA better, so the J call may be wrong. Germline-derived CDR1 and CDR2 are SGHAT and FQNNGV. CDR3 length: 18 residues. CDR3 sequence (DNA): TGTGCCAGCAGCTCCATTAGGGCCACTAGCGGGAGGGCCAATGAGCAGTACTTC. Its translation is CASSSIRATSGRANEQYF.

V usage is TRBV7-1 and J usage is TRBJ2-7; 7 nucleotides match TRBD2. TRBV7-1 carries the ORF label, with uncertain function. V was clipped by 2 bases and J by 6 bases; unmatched bases: 19. This CDR3 is built from 18 residues. The CDR3 region is CASSSYIGRAGETCEQYF. The CDR3, as DNA: TGTGCCAGCAGCTCATATATCGGCAGGGCGGGAGAGACCTGCGAGCAGTACTTC.

The V and J genes are TRBV29-1 and TRBJ2-7, with 8 bases that match TRBD2. CDR1 and CDR2 (germline): SQVTM, ANQGSEA. With 3 bases clipped from V and 9 bases from J, the junction kept 10 bases outside the gene matches. CDR3 length equals 13 residues. CDR3 DNA: TGCAGCGTTGAGGCCAGCGGGAGTAGGGTGCAGTACTTC. Protein product: CSVEASGSRVQYF.

V is TRBV10-3 and J is TRBJ1-2, with a possible D match to TRBD1 (6 bases). Trimming took 0 bases from V and 0 from J, leaving 11 bases between them. CDR3 length: 16 residues. The germline V gene has CDR1 ENHRY and CDR2 SYGVKD. This CDR3 reads CAISESRDTSNYGYTF. CDR3 DNA: TGTGCCATCAGTGAGTCTAGGGACACATCTAACTATGGCTACACCTTC.

Ten or more counts support this clonotype. The chain couples TRBV12-3 or TRBV12-4 to TRBJ1-1; 9 bases fit TRBD1. The CDR3 is 14 residues long. Germline trimming cut 5 bases from V and 4 bases from J; bases unmatched to any gene: 5. CDR3 DNA: TGTGCCAGCAGTCCGGGACAGGGAACCACTGAAGCTTTCTTT. Translation: CASSPGQGTTEAFF.

V gene TRBV12-3 or TRBV12-4 combines with J gene TRBJ2-3, with 7 bases fitting TRBD1. The CDR3 covers 14 residues. V was pared by 5 bases and J by 5 bases, with 7 bases of the junction left unmatched. As DNA, the CDR3 is TGTGCCAGCAGTCCCCTTTACAGGGGAGATACGCAGTATTTT. It encodes CASSPLYRGDTQYF.

This clonotype was counted once. The chain uses TRBV2 and TRBJ2-5; tentatively, D is TRBD1 (6 bases). From germline, CDR1 is SNHLY and CDR2 FYNNEI. The CDR3 runs to 14 residues. V was cut by 6 bases and J by 5 bases, with 16 bases left in between. CDR3 region: CASSVPGGGETQYF. Here the CDR3 DNA reads TGTGCCAGCAGCGTACCTGGGGGCGGTGAGACCCAGTACTTC.

This clonotype showed up many times. The chain recombines TRBV2 with TRBJ1-1; TRBD1 matches 8 bases. Germline CDR1 is SNHLY and CDR2 is FYNNEI. The CDR3 is made up of 15 amino acids. V gave up 5 bases and J gave up 5 bases; unmatched junction bases: 10. The CDR3 coding sequence is TGTGCCAGCAGTCCCTCAGGGGGCGGATGGACTGAAGCTTTCTTT. As protein: CASSPSGGGWTEAFF.

This rearrangement joins TRBV10-3 to TRBJ2-1, with 8 positions matching TRBD1. V shed 6 bases and J 6 bases; nucleotides not matched to a gene: 7. The CDR3 is made up of 14 amino acids. In germline, CDR1 is ENHRY, CDR2 SYGVKD. The CDR3 loop reads CAIRRTGYGNEQFF. In DNA form, the CDR3 reads TGTGCCATCAGGCGGACAGGGTACGGCAATGAGCAGTTCTTC.

This clonotype was detected many times. The chain carries TRBV7-6 and TRBJ1-5; no definite D call. The CDR3 sequence is 15 residues long. V was clipped by 5 bases and J by 0 bases, with 11 bases between them. Germline V lookup: CDR1 SGHVS, CDR2 FNYEAQ. The CDR3 region is CASSAGWGSNQPQHF. The CDR3 region has the DNA TGTGCCAGCAGCGCCGGATGGGGTAGCAATCAGCCCCAGCATTTT.

This clonotype was seen many times. The chain couples TRBV2 to TRBJ1-5; tentatively, D is TRBD1 (6 bases). In germline, CDR1 is SNHLY, CDR2 FYNNEI. The CDR3 contains 15 residues. Trimming took 2 bases from V and 6 from J, leaving 14 bases between them. CDR3 DNA: TGTGCCAGCAGTGAACAGGGACACATTGGTCAGCCCCAGCATTTT. This sequence encodes CASSEQGHIGQPQHF.

The chain uses TRBV25-1 and TRBJ2-2; D remains ambiguous. CDR1 is MGHDK and CDR2 is SYGVNS in the germline V gene. CDR3 size: 14 residues. V was cut by 7 bases and J by 2 bases, with 11 bases left in between. The CDR3 here is CASNKGINTGELFF. The DNA of the CDR3 is TGTGCCAGCAATAAAGGGATCAACACCGGGGAGCTGTTTTTT. The complete variable domain, with remaining parts taken from reference TRBV25-1 and TRBJ2-2, reads EADIYQTPRYLVIGTGKKITLECSQTMGHDKMYWYQQDPGMELHLIHYSYGVNSTEKGDLSSESTVSRIRTEHFPLTLESARPSHTSQYLCASNKGINTGELFFGEGSRLTVL.

J is TRBJ1-1 and V is TRBV29-1; D unresolved. V lost 4 bases to trimming and J lost 7 bases, with 19 bases between them. The germline gives CDR1 SQVTM, CDR2 ANQGSEA. The CDR3 loop spans 14 amino acids. The CDR3 sequence: CSVVSSGRINEAFF. The CDR3 nucleotides read TGCAGCGTTGTGTCCAGCGGGAGGATCAATGAAGCTTTCTTT.

CDR3 amino acids: CASSDRGQGETQYF. The DNA for the CDR3 is TGTGCCAGCAGTGACCGGGGACAGGGCGAGACCCAGTACTTC. This chain links TRBV6-4 with TRBJ2-5; 9 nucleotides match TRBD1. Trimming cost V 2 bases and J 5 bases; bases outside gene matches: 3. CDR1 and CDR2 (germline): MRHNA, SNTAGT. The CDR3 runs 14 residues.

This clonotype has a count of ten or more. The rearrangement links TRBV2 to TRBJ1-1; D is perhaps TRBD1 (5 bases). The CDR3 length is 15 residues. Trimming shortened V by 1 base and J by 4 bases, and 13 bases separated the two germline ends. Germline lookup yields CDR1 SNHLY and CDR2 FYNNEI. The CDR3 reads CASSEGGGRGTEAFF. The CDR3 DNA reads as TGTGCCAGCAGTGAAGGGGGCGGCCGGGGCACTGAAGCTTTCTTT.

V gene TRBV19 combines with J gene TRBJ2-7; TRBD2 agrees at 11 bases. The CDR3 has 15 residues. The V and J ends lost 7 bases and 0 bases, in that order; junction bases with no gene match: 5. CDR1 LNHDA and CDR2 SQIVND come from the germline V gene (reference sequence). DNA of the CDR3: TGTGCCAGTAAGACTAGCGGGGCCAGCTCCTACGAGCAGTACTTC. This encodes CASKTSGASSYEQYF. The complete variable domain, with remaining parts taken from reference TRBV19 and TRBJ2-7, reads DGGITQSPKYLFRKEGQNVTLSCEQNLNHDAMYWYRQDPGQGLRLIYYSQIVNDFQKGDIAEGYSVSREKKESFPLTVTSAQKNPTAFYLCASKTSGASSYEQYFGPGTRLTVT.

This clonotype was observed at least ten times. The chain has TRBV12-3 or TRBV12-4 and TRBJ1-2; D remains ambiguous. Trimming left V 2 bases short and J 0 bases short, with 7 bases between. The CDR3 totals 14 residues. CDR3 DNA: TGTGCCAGCAGTTTATTGGGTTCTAACTATGGCTACACCTTC. It encodes CASSLLGSNYGYTF.

This sequence joins TRBV7-2 and TRBJ2-7; 8 nucleotides match TRBD1. In germline, CDR1 is SGHTA, CDR2 FQGNSA. V shed 5 bases, J shed 7 bases, and the junction held 10 bases outside the gene matches. This CDR3 region has 14 residues. Here the CDR3 DNA reads TGTGCCAGCAGCCTCCAGGGGGCGAGTAATGAGCAGTACTTC. Encoded protein: CASSLQGASNEQYF.

This clonotype was counted ten times or more. This chain uses TRBV5-5 with TRBJ2-6; D uncertain. Looked up from germline, CDR1 is SGHKS and CDR2 is YYEKEE (reference sequence). The CDR3 loop spans 15 amino acids. V was pared by 3 bases and J by 0 bases, with 7 bases between. CDR3 sequence (DNA): TGTGCCAGCAGCTCGCTACGCTCTGGGGCCAACGTCCTGACTTTC. Translated, it gives CASSSLRSGANVLTF.

This clonotype was recorded at least ten times. This chain joins TRBV5-1 and TRBJ2-7; D remains ambiguous. V lost 7 bases, J lost 1 base, and 12 bases lay in between. This CDR3 region has 13 residues. Per germline, CDR1 SGHRS and CDR2 YFSETQ. The CDR3 reads CASDPLASYEQYF. The DNA for the CDR3 is TGCGCCAGCGACCCCCTGGCATCCTACGAGCAGTACTTC.

The chain joins TRBV25-1 to TRBJ2-5; D remains unclear. Trimming stripped 4 bases from V and 1 base from J, with 13 bases between. Germline V gene data show CDR1 as MGHDK and CDR2 as SYGVNS. The CDR3 length is 15 residues. The CDR3 loop reads CASSAGEGIQETQYF. DNA of the CDR3: TGTGCCAGCAGTGCTGGGGAAGGGATCCAAGAGACCCAGTACTTC.

This clonotype was found many times. V is TRBV5-8 and J is TRBJ2-5; D tentatively fits TRBD1 or TRBD2 (5 bases each). This CDR3 has 14 residues. Between the trimmed V and J ends, which lost 3 bases and 5 bases, there was a span of 14 bases. The germline V gene encodes CDR1 SGHTS and CDR2 YDEGEE. CDR3 region: CASSSWGPFETQYF. CDR3 in DNA: TGTGCCAGCAGCTCGTGGGGACCCTTTGAGACCCAGTACTTC. Together with reference TRBV5-8 and TRBJ2-5, the CDR3 gives the full variable domain: EAGVTQSPTHLIKTRGQQATLRCSPISGHTSVYWYQQALGLGLQFLLWYDEGEERNRGNFPPRFSGRQFPNYSSELNVNALELEDSALYLCASSSWGPFETQYFGPGTRLLVL.

This clonotype was observed at least ten times. The chain links TRBV2 to TRBJ1-5, with unresolved D. Between the trimmed V and J ends, which lost 6 bases and 5 bases, there was a span of 8 bases. This CDR3 is built from 12 residues. Germline V lookup: CDR1 SNHLY, CDR2 FYNNEI. CDR3 amino acids: CASRRTDQPQHF. Here the CDR3 DNA reads TGTGCCAGCAGACGGACCGATCAGCCCCAGCATTTT.